These 15 T cell receptor beta chains share one sample of origin, sequenced in a study of metastatic and nonmetastatic thyroid tumors. Treatment of any kind had been given to no patient before thyroid surgery. TCRdb reanalyzed the PCR reads with MiXCR. The sample lists 85,000 to 100,000 clones; roughly 13% were seen once. The sequenced sample consisted of blood. The source is a female donor with papillary thyroid cancer or a benign thyroid nodule (not recorded which). Some clones in this sample may be carry-over from other donors' samples.

There are many counts of this clone. The chain couples TRBV19 to TRBJ2-5; D ambiguous. The germline CDR1 and CDR2 sequences are LNHDA and SQIVND (reference sequence). This CDR3 spans 12 amino acids. V was pared by 3 bases and J by 4 bases, with 6 bases between. CDR3 protein: CASSMTGETQYF. As DNA, the CDR3 is TGTGCCAGTAGTATGACCGGAGAGACCCAGTACTTC. The full variable domain, with the rest looked up from reference TRBV19 and TRBJ2-5, is DGGITQSPKYLFRKEGQNVTLSCEQNLNHDAMYWYRQDPGQGLRLIYYSQIVNDFQKGDIAEGYSVSREKKESFPLTVTSAQKNPTAFYLCASSMTGETQYFGPGTRLLVL.

This clone was counted ten times or more. This sequence may be a read error, since a much larger clone differs from it by one base. V and J are TRBV6-1 and TRBJ1-1, with D possibly TRBD1 on 6 matching bases. Trimming removed 5 bases from V and 1 base from J, with 14 bases in between. Germline-derived CDR1 and CDR2 are MNHNS and SASEGT. This CDR3 has 15 amino acids. The DNA for the CDR3 is TGTGCCAGCAGTCGGGGGGGGCTATGGAACACTGAAGCTTTCTTT. Translation gives CASSRGGLWNTEAFF.

For the CDR3, the DNA is TGTGCCAGCAGCCTGTTACTGAATGAGCAGTTCTTC. It codes for CASSLLLNEQFF. The rearrangement joins TRBV3-1 to TRBJ2-1, with D hard to call. Germline V gives CDR1 LGHDT, CDR2 YNNKEL (reference sequence). This CDR3 is 12 amino acids long. V was cut by 4 bases and J by 7 bases, with 8 bases left in between.

As concerns this clone: The junction departs from germline at one end; a sequencing error may be responsible. The gene calls are TRBV27 and TRBJ2-7; 7 bases line up with TRBD2. The CDR3 runs 15 residues. CDR1 and CDR2 from the germline V gene are MNHEY and SMNVEV (reference sequence). This CDR3 is CAISYGGGVTYEQYF. For the CDR3, the DNA is TGTGCCATCAGTTATGGGGGGGGTGTAACCTACGAGCAGTACTTC.

This clone was counted many times. Other nucleotide sequences from this sample produce the same CDR3. This chain links TRBV28 with TRBJ1-1; 7 nucleotides agree with TRBD1. The V segment lost 3 bases and the J segment 0 bases; nucleotides outside the gene matches: 7. CDR3 length equals 16 residues. Germline-derived CDR1 and CDR2 are MDHEN and SYDVKM. The CDR3 DNA is TGTGCCAGCAGTTTGGACAGGAGAAACATGAACACTGAAGCTTTCTTT. This codes for CASSLDRRNMNTEAFF.

This clone was picked up many times. J is TRBJ1-5 and V is TRBV10-2; D is unclear. CDR3 length: 14 residues. V was clipped by 2 bases and J by 1 base, with 6 bases between them. Germline values: CDR1 WSHSY, CDR2 SAAADI. CDR3 coding DNA: TGCGCCAGCAGTGAGGGAGGAAGCAATCAGCCCCAGCATTTT. Protein: CASSEGGSNQPQHF.

The table lists this clone with a few counts. A much bigger clone sits one base away, suggesting this may be a read error. The genes are TRBV5-1 and TRBJ2-6, with TRBD1 matching 10 bases. This CDR3 spans 16 amino acids. Germline loops: CDR1 SGHRS, CDR2 YFSETQ. Trimming took 4 bases from V and 2 from J; bases not matched to a gene: 3. The CDR3 nucleotides are TGCGCCAGCAGCACCGGGACAGGGGCTGGGGCCAACGTCCTGACTTTC. Translating gives CASSTGTGAGANVLTF.

This clone has ten or more counts. DNA for the CDR3: TGTGCCAGCAGTTTAACTCTCTTGAGGGGGAGCTCCTACAATGAGCAGTTCTTC. It is translated as CASSLTLLRGSSYNEQFF. The V gene is TRBV12-3 or TRBV12-4, the J gene TRBJ2-1; weak D call: TRBD1 (6 bases). The CDR3 contains 18 residues. The ends were cut back, 2 bases at V and 0 bases at J, with 17 bases in the middle.

In this sample, this clone turned up many times. The V gene is TRBV25-1, the J gene TRBJ1-2; D unresolved. The V gene lost 4 bases and the J gene lost 7 bases, with 16 bases spanning the gap. Germline assignment: CDR1 MGHDK and CDR2 SYGVNS. CDR3 length: 14 residues. The CDR3 DNA reads TGTGCCAGCAGTGGGGGAGGCGCGCAGTCTGGCTACACCTTC. Residues: CASSGGGAQSGYTF.

This clone has more than one count but fewer than ten. This rearrangement joins TRBV7-2 to TRBJ1-2; 11 positions match TRBD1. V was pared by 4 bases and J by 8 bases, with 9 bases of the junction left unmatched. The CDR3 covers 15 residues. Looked up from germline, CDR1 is SGHTA and CDR2 is FQGNSA. The CDR3 DNA is TGTGCCAGCAGCTCCTTTGGACAGGGGGCGCGGGGCTACACCTTC. Translating gives CASSSFGQGARGYTF.

Comments on this clone: A much larger clone sits a single nucleotide away, making a read error possible. The same CDR3 is also encoded by other DNA sequences in this sample. The chain couples TRBV5-5 to TRBJ1-1, with D unresolved. Looked up from germline, CDR1 is SGHKS and CDR2 is YYEKEE (reference sequence). The CDR3 runs 13 residues. CDR3 coding DNA: TGTGCTAGCAGCCCGGGGAATCCCACTGAAGCTTTCTTT. Translation gives CASSPGNPTEAFF. Filled out from reference TRBV5-5 and TRBJ1-1, the complete variable domain reads DAGVTQSPTHLIKTRGQQVTLRCSPISGHKSVSWYQQVLGQGPQFIFQYYEKEERGRGNFPDRFSARQFPNYSSELNVNALLLGDSALYLCASSPGNPTEAFFGQGTRLTVV.

This clone was detected many times. The chain has TRBV10-1 and TRBJ1-5; 7 positions match TRBD1. Germline V lookup: CDR1 WNHNN, CDR2 SYGVQD (reference sequence). This CDR3 has 16 amino acids. Trimming at V came to 10 bases and at J to 6 bases, leaving 18 bases not matched to a gene. The CDR3 region has the DNA TGCGCCACTCCAGGGGGAAAATACCCTTCCAGTCAGCCCCAGCATTTT. Its translation is CATPGGKYPSSQPQHF.

The J gene is TRBJ2-7, the V gene TRBV27; D remains ambiguous. The V gene's germline CDR1 is MNHEY and CDR2 SMNVEV (reference sequence). V lost 6 bases to trimming and J lost 6 bases, with 21 bases between them. CDR3 length: 15 residues. CDR3 nucleotide sequence: TGTGCCAGCAGCTTGAGTGTTTTGTCTCCTCCCGAGCAGTACTTC. Its protein is CASSLSVLSPPEQYF.

This clone was found many times. V usage is TRBV30 and J usage is TRBJ1-4, with D maybe TRBD1 (5 bases). CDR3 length: 14 residues. V lost 8 bases and J 0 bases, leaving 13 bases between the germline ends. Germline CDR1 reads GTSNPN; CDR2 reads SVGIG (reference sequence). The DNA for the CDR3 is TGTGCCAACCGGGGCCCGACAACTAATGAAAAACTGTTTTTT. It encodes CANRGPTTNEKLFF.

On this clone: This sequence may be a read error, since a much larger clone differs from it by one base. Other DNA sequences in this sample translate to the same CDR3. The V call is TRBV20-1, the J call TRBJ2-2; TRBD2 might be the D (5 bases). CDR3 length: 16 residues. V lost 0 bases, J lost 2 bases, and 13 bases lay in between. Germline lookup yields CDR1 DFQATT and CDR2 SNEGSKA (reference sequence). The CDR3 here is CSARDPSRANTGELFF. The DNA of the CDR3 is TGCAGTGCTAGAGATCCTAGCCGGGCTAACACCGGGGAGCTGTTTTTT.